The 29 T cell receptor beta chains in this list originate from one sample, sequenced in a study of T cell repertoires in cytomegalovirus infection. Their target antigens are unknown. Using its own MiXCR run on the reads, TCRdb lists one record per CDR3 protein. The sample consists of around 430,000 distinct CDR3 sequences, 42% of them appearing once. The input for sequencing was cultured PBMCs, taken from culture after CMV antigen stimulation. The source of these receptors is a human donor in good health (CMV status not recorded). Some clones in this sample may be carry-over from other donors' samples.

In regard to this clonotype: This CDR3 fails to terminate in the conserved phenylalanine or tryptophan, so it likely reflects a read error. The V and J genes are TRBV12-3 or TRBV12-4 and TRBJ1-3; D unclear. There are 17 residues in the CDR3. The V end lost 3 bases, the J end lost 0 bases, and 15 bases lay between the germline ends. CDR3 in DNA: TGTGCCAGCAGTTTGGTTGGGAGGGTGAACTCTGGAAACACCATATATTCT. Amino acids: CASSLVGRVNSGNTIYS.

This clonotype was observed a few times. This chain uses TRBV7-2 with TRBJ1-2, with D tentatively TRBD1 (5 bases). V was clipped by 0 bases and J by 8 bases, with 13 bases between them. CDR1 and CDR2 from the germline V gene are SGHTA and FQGNSA. The CDR3 consists of 14 residues. The CDR3 DNA follows: TGTGCCAGCAGCTTAGCGGTCCAGGGCAGGGGCTACACCTTC. It encodes CASSLAVQGRGYTF.

This chain uses TRBV7-2 with TRBJ1-2, with unresolved D. Germline V gene lookup returns CDR1 SGHTA and CDR2 FQGNSA. The CDR3 runs to 14 residues. Trimming took off 7 bases at V and 2 bases at J, with 14 bases between the two ends. The CDR3 region is CASTPWTGNYGYTF. The CDR3 DNA reads TGTGCCAGCACTCCCTGGACGGGGAACTATGGCTACACCTTC.

This clonotype came up a few times. CDR3 in amino acids: CASSSFHQGGEQYF. The DNA of the CDR3 is TGTGCCAGCAGCTCCTTCCATCAGGGTGGCGAGCAGTACTTC. This chain connects TRBV7-8 to TRBJ2-7; possibly TRBD1 for D (5 bases). The CDR3 loop spans 14 amino acids. V lost 4 bases, J lost 6 bases, and 16 bases lay in between. Germline V gene lookup returns CDR1 SGHVS and CDR2 FQNEAQ.

V and J are TRBV7-9 and TRBJ2-1; no reliable D call. This CDR3 spans 11 amino acids. Trimming took 3 bases from V and 12 from J, leaving 9 bases between them. CDR1 SEHNR and CDR2 FQNEAQ come from the germline V gene (reference sequence). CDR3 DNA: TGTGCCAGCAGCTTGGGGAACCCGCAGTTCTTC. Protein product: CASSLGNPQFF.

The V call is TRBV11-2, the J call TRBJ2-3; 7 nucleotides align to TRBD2. With 6 bases clipped from V and 0 bases from J, the junction kept 6 bases outside the gene matches. This CDR3 spans 15 amino acids. The germline V gene has CDR1 SGHAT and CDR2 FQNNGV. The CDR3 DNA reads TGTGCCAGCAGACAAAGCGGGATAAGCACAGATACGCAGTATTTT. Translation gives CASRQSGISTDTQYF. Supplemented by reference TRBV11-2 and TRBJ2-3, the full variable domain reads EAGVAQSPRYKIIEKRQSVAFWCNPISGHATLYWYQQILGQGPKLLIQFQNNGVVDDSQLPKDRFSAERLKGVDSTLKIQPAKLEDSAVYLCASRQSGISTDTQYFGPGTRLTVL.

The J gene is TRBJ2-1, the V gene TRBV6-2 or TRBV6-3; 13 bases agree with TRBD2. The CDR3 has 20 amino acids. CDR1 MNHEY and CDR2 SVGEGT come from the germline V gene. V shed 5 bases, J shed 0 bases, and the junction held 13 bases outside the gene matches. The CDR3 reads CASSALSGLAGTSSYNEQFF. The CDR3 DNA is TGTGCCAGCAGTGCCCTCTCGGGACTAGCGGGAACGAGCTCCTACAATGAGCAGTTCTTC.

This clonotype was recorded a few times. This sequence joins TRBV7-2 and TRBJ1-2; no firm D call. The ends were cut back, 1 base at V and 7 bases at J, with 19 bases in the middle. The CDR3 length is 16 residues. Germline assignment: CDR1 SGHTA and CDR2 FQGNSA. CDR3 region: CASSLGGWGPGGGYTF. CDR3 coding DNA: TGTGCCAGCAGCTTAGGAGGCTGGGGTCCGGGAGGTGGCTACACCTTC.

This clonotype was counted only a few times. The chain combines TRBV6-2 or TRBV6-3 with TRBJ1-2; no clear D gene. The V and J ends lost 3 bases and 6 bases respectively, with 11 bases between them. Germline assignment: CDR1 MNHEY and CDR2 SVGEGT. The CDR3 extends over 13 amino acids. CDR3 DNA sequence: TGTGCCAGCAGTTATTCCCGAGCAGATGGCTACACCTTC. This gives the protein CASSYSRADGYTF.

The chain has TRBV4-3 and TRBJ2-7; tentative D call: TRBD1 (5 bases). V was clipped by 1 base and J by 1 base, with 20 bases between them. The CDR3 length is 18 residues. Looked up from germline, CDR1 is LGHNA and CDR2 is YSLEER. CDR3 coding DNA: TGCGCCAGCAGCCAAGGGACCCAACAGGCTAAAGCTTCCTACGAGCAGTACTTC. Its translation: CASSQGTQQAKASYEQYF.

This clonotype occurred a few times. The chain couples TRBV7-2 to TRBJ2-5; D is uncertain. Germline V gene lookup returns CDR1 SGHTA and CDR2 FQGNSA. V was cut by 10 bases and J by 5 bases, with 17 bases left in between. The CDR3 runs 13 residues. CDR3 protein: CATSTPSRETQYF. The CDR3 DNA sequence: TGTGCCACAAGCACCCCTAGTAGGGAGACCCAGTACTTC.

The CDR3 here is CAINTGTSGNNEQFF. The CDR3 DNA reads as TGTGCCATCAACACCGGGACTAGCGGGAACAATGAGCAGTTCTTC. The chain is built from TRBV10-3 and TRBJ2-1, with 13 bases fitting TRBD2. This CDR3 contains 15 residues. Trimming removed 7 bases from V and 5 bases from J; junction bases left unmatched: 5. The V gene's germline CDR1 is ENHRY and CDR2 SYGVKD.

There are a few counts of this clonotype. The rearrangement joins TRBV12-3 or TRBV12-4 to TRBJ2-3; TRBD2 agrees at 8 bases. The V gene end was trimmed by 4 bases and the J gene end by 3 bases; junction bases not matched to a gene: 3. The CDR3 sequence is 14 residues long. CDR3 coding DNA: TGTGCCAGCAGTTATAGCGGGGATACAGATACGCAGTATTTT. This encodes CASSYSGDTDTQYF.

This clonotype was counted a few times. The gene calls are TRBV7-2 and TRBJ1-5, with 9 bases that match TRBD1. The V gene end was trimmed by 4 bases and the J gene end by 9 bases; junction bases not matched to a gene: 10. The CDR3 has 15 residues. Germline V gene data show CDR1 as SGHTA and CDR2 as FQGNSA. The CDR3 sequence is CASSWYGQGLGPQHF. The CDR3 DNA sequence: TGTGCCAGCAGCTGGTACGGACAGGGGCTCGGGCCCCAGCATTTT.

With regard to this clonotype: Its ends do not fully match the called genes, so a read error is possible. The V call is TRBV6-1, the J call TRBJ2-1; D unresolved. The CDR3 length is 14 residues. Per germline, CDR1 MNHNS and CDR2 SASEGT. CDR3 region: CASSELSPYNEQLF. As DNA, the CDR3 is TGTGCCAGCAGTGAACTATCCCCCTACAATGAGCAGTTATTC.

The V and J genes are TRBV7-2 and TRBJ2-5; no definite D call. The CDR3 length is 12 residues. The germline V gene encodes CDR1 SGHTA and CDR2 FQGNSA. V was clipped by 9 bases and J by 3 bases, with 11 bases between them. CDR3: CASGTREETQYF. For the CDR3, the DNA is TGTGCCAGTGGTACACGTGAAGAGACCCAGTACTTC. Full variable domain (remainder filled in from reference TRBV7-2 and TRBJ2-5): GAGVSQSPSNKVTEKGKDVELRCDPISGHTALYWYRQSLGQGLEFLIYFQGNSAPDKSGLPSDRFSAERTGGSVSTLTIQRTQQEDSAVYLCASGTREETQYFGPGTRLLVL.

J is TRBJ2-7 and V is TRBV10-3, with TRBD2 identical over 16 bases. Losses at the gene ends were 4 bases for V and 7 bases for J; bases not matched to a gene: 7. CDR1 is ENHRY, CDR2 SYGVKD, per germline. The CDR3 consists of 16 residues. This CDR3 is CAISGGLAGGPGEQYF. The CDR3 DNA follows: TGTGCCATCAGTGGGGGACTAGCGGGAGGGCCGGGGGAGCAGTACTTC.

The chain couples TRBV5-5 to TRBJ2-1, with TRBD1 as a possible D gene (5 bases). V was shortened by 2 bases and J by 4 bases, with 13 bases between the two germline ends. Germline V CDR1 and CDR2: SGHKS, YYEKEE (reference sequence). This CDR3 comprises 15 residues. CDR3 amino acids: CASSFVSGIYNEQFF. The DNA of the CDR3 is TGTGCCAGCAGCTTTGTTTCAGGGATTTACAATGAGCAGTTCTTC.

A few counts support this clonotype. J is TRBJ2-4 and V is TRBV5-4, with D perhaps matching TRBD1 or TRBD2 (6 bases each). Germline V gene sequence: CDR1 SGHNT, CDR2 YYREEE (reference sequence). The CDR3 has 15 residues. Trimming took off 1 base at V and 5 bases at J, with 13 bases between the two ends. Here the CDR3 DNA reads TGTGCCAGCAGCTTGTTGGGGGGCAGGGAAAACATTCAGTACTTC. Translating gives CASSLLGGRENIQYF.

This clonotype has ten or more counts. The chain couples TRBV7-2 to TRBJ2-5, with TRBD2 matching over 14 bases. The CDR3 has 17 residues. Germline lookup yields CDR1 SGHTA and CDR2 FQGNSA. Trimming removed 5 bases from V and 4 bases from J; junction bases left unmatched: 9. The CDR3 here is CASSPGTSGSLRETQYF. CDR3 nucleotide sequence: TGTGCCAGCAGCCCTGGGACTAGCGGGAGCCTCAGAGAGACCCAGTACTTC. Supplemented by reference TRBV7-2 and TRBJ2-5, the full variable domain reads GAGVSQSPSNKVTEKGKDVELRCDPISGHTALYWYRQSLGQGLEFLIYFQGNSAPDKSGLPSDRFSAERTGGSVSTLTIQRTQQEDSAVYLCASSPGTSGSLRETQYFGPGTRLLVL.

The CDR3 reads CASNPIAANTGELFF. CDR3 sequence (DNA): TGTGCCAGCAACCCCATAGCGGCGAACACCGGGGAGCTGTTTTTT. The chain joins TRBV27 to TRBJ2-2; D may be TRBD2 (6 bases). This CDR3 comprises 15 residues. V lost 7 bases to trimming and J lost 0 bases, with 12 bases between them. The germline CDR1 and CDR2 sequences are MNHEY and SMNVEV (reference sequence).

J is TRBJ2-2 and V is TRBV12-3 or TRBV12-4; 7 bases map to TRBD1. J gave up 7 bases and V 6 bases, and 8 bases lay outside the gene matches. CDR3 size: 14 residues. The CDR3, as DNA: TGTGCCAGCAGAAGAACAGGGGACGGCGGGGAGCTGTTTTTT. Translated: CASRRTGDGGELFF.

This chain links TRBV7-8 with TRBJ2-7; 8 positions agree with TRBD2. Trimming removed 5 bases from V and 7 bases from J; junction bases left unmatched: 10. CDR1 SGHVS and CDR2 FQNEAQ come from the germline V gene. This CDR3 has 14 amino acids. CDR3 residues: CASSTRGQRGEQYF. CDR3 sequence (DNA): TGTGCCAGCAGCACAAGGGGTCAGCGGGGGGAGCAGTACTTC.

The genes are TRBV4-1 and TRBJ2-1; 7 nucleotides line up with TRBD2. V lost 1 base and J lost 8; bases outside the gene matches: 5. This CDR3 spans 14 amino acids. Looked up from germline, CDR1 is MGHRA and CDR2 is YSYEKL. CDR3 protein: CASSQAAGDDEQFF. In nucleotides, the CDR3 is TGCGCCAGCAGCCAAGCGGCGGGGGATGATGAGCAGTTCTTC.

The gene calls are TRBV7-9 and TRBJ2-7, with D possibly being TRBD2 (6 bases). Germline V gene data show CDR1 as SEHNR and CDR2 as FQNEAQ (reference sequence). The CDR3 loop spans 14 amino acids. V lost 5 bases to trimming and J lost 3 bases, with 14 bases between them. CDR3 residues: CASSSGSGFYEQYF. The CDR3 coding sequence is TGTGCCAGCAGCAGTGGAAGCGGGTTCTACGAGCAGTACTTC.

This chain uses TRBV6-6 with TRBJ2-7; D gene ambiguous. The V end was cut by 0 bases, the J end by 5 bases, with 11 bases between. The CDR3 is 14 amino acids. In germline, CDR1 is MNHNY, CDR2 SVGAGI (reference sequence). The DNA of the CDR3 is TGTGCCAGCAGTTACTCGAATTCTGTTAACGAGCAGTACTTC. Translating it yields CASSYSNSVNEQYF.

At least ten counts were recorded for this clonotype. This rearrangement joins TRBV7-2 to TRBJ1-6; TRBD1 matches at 9 bases. CDR1 and CDR2 from the germline V gene are SGHTA and FQGNSA. The CDR3 spans 16 residues. V dropped 3 bases and J dropped 6; count of bases not matched to a gene: 6. CDR3 nucleotide sequence: TGTGCCAGCAGCTTTACAGGGGGCATGAGTAATTCACCCCTCCACTTT. Residues: CASSFTGGMSNSPLHF. Complete variable domain (other parts from reference TRBV7-2 and TRBJ1-6): GAGVSQSPSNKVTEKGKDVELRCDPISGHTALYWYRQSLGQGLEFLIYFQGNSAPDKSGLPSDRFSAERTGGSVSTLTIQRTQQEDSAVYLCASSFTGGMSNSPLHFGNGTRLTVT.

The V call is TRBV7-2, the J call TRBJ2-2, with a possible D match to TRBD1 (6 bases). V was trimmed by 8 bases and J by 5 bases, leaving 15 bases between them. CDR3 length: 14 residues. Germline values: CDR1 SGHTA, CDR2 FQGNSA. In DNA form, the CDR3 reads TGTGCCAGCTCCAAAGGGGGAGTGACCGGGGAGCTGTTTTTT. Its protein product is CASSKGGVTGELFF.

V is TRBV4-2 and J is TRBJ2-2; the match to TRBD1 covers 10 bases. CDR3 size: 16 residues. Germline V gene sequence: CDR1 LGHNA, CDR2 YNFKEQ. Unmatched junction bases numbered 6, after V lost 2 bases and J lost 6 bases. DNA of the CDR3: TGTGCCAGCAGCCAACCGACAGGGGGCGGCCCCGGGGAGCTGTTTTTT. Amino acid sequence: CASSQPTGGGPGELFF.